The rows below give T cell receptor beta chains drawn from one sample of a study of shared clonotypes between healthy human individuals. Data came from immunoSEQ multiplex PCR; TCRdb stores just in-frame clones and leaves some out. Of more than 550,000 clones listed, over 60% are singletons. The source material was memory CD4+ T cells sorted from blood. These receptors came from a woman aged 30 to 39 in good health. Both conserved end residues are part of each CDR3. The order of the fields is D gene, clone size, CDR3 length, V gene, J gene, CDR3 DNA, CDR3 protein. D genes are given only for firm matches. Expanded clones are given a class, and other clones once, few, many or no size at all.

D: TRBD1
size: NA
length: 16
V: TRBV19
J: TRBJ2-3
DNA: TGTGCCAGTAGCCTACGACAGGGGTCTACCACAGATACGCAGTATTTT
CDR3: CASSLRQGSTTDTQYF

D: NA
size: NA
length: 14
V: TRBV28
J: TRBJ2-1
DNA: TGTGCCAGCAGTTCTTTTGCTGAGCGCGGTGAGCAGTTCTTC
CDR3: CASSSFAERGEQFF

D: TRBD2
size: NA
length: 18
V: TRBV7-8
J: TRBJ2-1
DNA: TGTGCCAGCAGCTCTCACCCGGGGGGGACTAGCGGCCGAAATGAGCAGTTCTTC
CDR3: CASSSHPGGTSGRNEQFF

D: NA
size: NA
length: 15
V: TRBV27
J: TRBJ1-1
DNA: TGTGCCAGCAGTTTATCGAATGTAAGGGGGACTGAAGCTTTCTTT
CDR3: CASSLSNVRGTEAFF

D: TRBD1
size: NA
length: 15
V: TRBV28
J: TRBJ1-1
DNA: TGTGCCAGCAGAGCACCGGGACAGGGGGCGAATGAAGCTTTCTTT
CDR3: CASRAPGQGANEAFF

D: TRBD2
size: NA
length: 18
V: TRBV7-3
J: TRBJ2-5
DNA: TGTGCCAGCAGCTTAACGGGAGGGCTAGCGGCTTACCAAGAGACCCAGTACTTC
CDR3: CASSLTGGLAAYQETQYF

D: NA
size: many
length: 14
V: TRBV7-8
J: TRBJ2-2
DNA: TGTGCCAGCAGCAGTAGCGTGAACACCGGGGAGCTGTTTTTT
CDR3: CASSSSVNTGELFF

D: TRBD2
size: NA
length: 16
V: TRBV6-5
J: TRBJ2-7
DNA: TGTGCCAGCAGTTACTCCGCCGCGGGAGCGGGTTCCGAGCAGTACTTC
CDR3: CASSYSAAGAGSEQYF

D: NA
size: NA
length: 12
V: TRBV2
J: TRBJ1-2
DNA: TGTGCCAGCACGGGCGGGGACTATGGCTACACCTTC
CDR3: CASTGGDYGYTF

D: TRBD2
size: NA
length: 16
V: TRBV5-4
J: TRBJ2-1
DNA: TGTGCCAGCAGCCCCCCGACTAGCGGGAGTTACAATGAGCAGTTCTTC
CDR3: CASSPPTSGSYNEQFF

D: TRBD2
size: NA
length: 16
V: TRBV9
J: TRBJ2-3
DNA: TGTGCCAGCAGCGTAGGAATTAGCGGGAGCACAGATACGCAGTATTTT
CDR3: CASSVGISGSTDTQYF

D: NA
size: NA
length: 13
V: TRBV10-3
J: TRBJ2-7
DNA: TGTGCCATATCCGGGACTGGAGGCTACGAGCAGTACTTC
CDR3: CAISGTGGYEQYF

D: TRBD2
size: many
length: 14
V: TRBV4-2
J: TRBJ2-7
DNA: TGTGCCAGCAGCGAACTAGCGAACTCCTACGAGCAGTACTTC
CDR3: CASSELANSYEQYF

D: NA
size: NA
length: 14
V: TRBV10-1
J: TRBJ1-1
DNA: TGCGCCAGCAGTGAGAGTTACATGAACACTGAAGCTTTCTTT
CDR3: CASSESYMNTEAFF

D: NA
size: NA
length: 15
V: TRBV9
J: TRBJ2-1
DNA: TGTGCCAGCACGGGTTCAATAAAAACTTACAATGAGCAGTTCTTC
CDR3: CASTGSIKTYNEQFF

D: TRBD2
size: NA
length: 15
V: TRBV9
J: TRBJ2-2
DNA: TGTGCCAGCAGCGTAGACAGGACTAGGTCCGGGGAGCTGTTTTTT
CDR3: CASSVDRTRSGELFF

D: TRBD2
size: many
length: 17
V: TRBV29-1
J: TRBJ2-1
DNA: TGCAGCGTTGAGTCTAGCGGGAGGGGCGGATCCTACAATGAGCAGTTCTTC
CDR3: CSVESSGRGGSYNEQFF

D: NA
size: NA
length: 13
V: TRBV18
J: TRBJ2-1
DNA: TGTGCCAGCTCACCACAGGCTTACAATGAGCAGTTCTTC
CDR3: CASSPQAYNEQFF

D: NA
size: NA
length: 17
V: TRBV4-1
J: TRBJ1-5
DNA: TGCGCCAGCAGCCAAGATTGGGCACCCGGTAGCAATCAGCCCCAGCATTTT
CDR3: CASSQDWAPGSNQPQHF

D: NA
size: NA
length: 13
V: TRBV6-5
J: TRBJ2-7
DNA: TGTGCCAGCAGTTATGACCCTTCCTACGAGCAGTACTTC
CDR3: CASSYDPSYEQYF

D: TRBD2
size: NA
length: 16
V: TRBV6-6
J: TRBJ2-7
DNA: TGTGCCAGCAGTCCTTCAAGAGCTAGCGGGATAAATGAGCAGTACTTC
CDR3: CASSPSRASGINEQYF

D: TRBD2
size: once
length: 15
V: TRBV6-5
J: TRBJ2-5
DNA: TGTGCCAGCAGCCTTACCGGGCTAGCGGAAGAGACCCAGTACTTC
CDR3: CASSLTGLAEETQYF

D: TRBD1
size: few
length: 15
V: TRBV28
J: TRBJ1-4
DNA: TGTGCCAGCAGTTCCCAGGGGGGAACTAATGAAAAACTGTTTTTT
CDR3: CASSSQGGTNEKLFF

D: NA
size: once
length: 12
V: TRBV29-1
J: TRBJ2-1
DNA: TGCAGCGTTGTAGGGATTACCCTTGAGCAGTTCTTC
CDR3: CSVVGITLEQFF

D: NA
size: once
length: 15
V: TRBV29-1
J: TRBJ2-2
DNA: TGCAGCGTTACCCTTACTCGACCGGGCACCGGGGAGCTGTTTTTT
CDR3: CSVTLTRPGTGELFF

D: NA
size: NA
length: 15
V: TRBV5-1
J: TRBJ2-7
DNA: TGCGCCAGCAGCTTGGGGCTGGGGGCGAAAAACGAGCAGTACTTC
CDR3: CASSLGLGAKNEQYF

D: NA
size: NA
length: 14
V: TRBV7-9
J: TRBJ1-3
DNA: TGTGCCAGCAGCTCCAGGGATTTAAGAAACACCATATATTTT
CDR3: CASSSRDLRNTIYF

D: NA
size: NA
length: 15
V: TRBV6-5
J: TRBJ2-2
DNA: TGTGCCAGCAGTTACCGAACTAGGGAAATCGGGGAGCTGTTTTTT
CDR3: CASSYRTREIGELFF